The following is a T cell receptor beta chain sequence with its context. Its target antigen remains unknown. No per-base quality is available; no much larger clone lies one base away. The sample belongs to a study of early T cells in non-severe SARS-CoV-2 infection (dated by TCRdb to the early 2020s). General notes on the study: TCR sequencing used bulk RNA from unsorted whole blood, so alpha and beta chains could not be paired. Summary of the overall study and its limitations: VDJdb matching was skewed toward anti-spike CD8 responses and likely underestimated virus-specific expansions by missing private and CD4 specificities.

The study was a case-control design nested within a healthcare worker cohort in London, UK, with weekly nasopharyngeal swab PCR tests and blood sampling. Between 23 and 31 March 2020, the week of the UK lockdown, healthcare workers were enrolled and then followed up weekly for as long as 16 weeks. Receptors were amplified or captured by 5' RACE. Sequencing took place on a NextSeq 500. Unique molecular identifiers were attached to individual cDNA molecules in the TCR library protocol so that sequencing error and PCR bias could be corrected. TCR alpha and beta chains were both sequenced, and the abundances of alpha and beta sequences in each sample were closely correlated with each other. Turning to the authors' computational methods: Decombinator V4 was used to perform V gene, J gene and CDR3 annotation of TCR sequences. Expanded TCRs were defined as changing significantly between any two time points under a Poisson model with p below 0.0001. TCR abundances were normalised to the total number of TCRs sequenced per sample and were expressed as counts per million. MAIT TCRs were defined by TRAV1-2 paired with TRAJ12, TRAJ20 or TRAJ33, and iNKT TCRs by TRAV10 paired with TRAJ18. A search of VDJdb, accessed on 1 November 2021, was run for TCRs annotated to CMV, EBV and SARS-CoV-2, with TCRs annotated for multiple antigens excluded. TCRdb reprocessing: public reads trimmed at Q25 with fastp, clones called with MiXCR, in-frame beta chains kept. Each entry is one CDR3 protein sequence, shown with its most common DNA and genes. In this record, the V and J calls reflect TCRdb's handling and not the investigators' own analysis. The sample yields approximately 65,000 distinct CDR3 sequences; roughly 13% were counted once. The top ten clonotypes cover roughly 13% of the sample.

The CDR3 sequence holds 14 residues, the cysteine and phenylalanine included. Only the CDR3 DNA stays, 42 bases, in frame from base 1. For CDR1 and CDR2, the germline V gene lists MDHEN and SYDVKM. The V end loses 4 bases and the J end loses 1 base, and a stretch of 11 bases separates them. The chain is assembled from TRBV28 and TRBJ2-7, with a tentative D gene TRBD1 over 6 matching bases. The sequenced sample consisted of whole blood. This TCR was sampled from an adult who was a healthcare worker with PCR-confirmed SARS-CoV-2 infection or an uninfected control (not recorded which). The CDR3 protein sequence reads: CASSSGTRSYEQYF. The DNA sequence reads TGTGCCAGCAGTTCCGGGACACGATCCTACGAGCAGTACTTC.